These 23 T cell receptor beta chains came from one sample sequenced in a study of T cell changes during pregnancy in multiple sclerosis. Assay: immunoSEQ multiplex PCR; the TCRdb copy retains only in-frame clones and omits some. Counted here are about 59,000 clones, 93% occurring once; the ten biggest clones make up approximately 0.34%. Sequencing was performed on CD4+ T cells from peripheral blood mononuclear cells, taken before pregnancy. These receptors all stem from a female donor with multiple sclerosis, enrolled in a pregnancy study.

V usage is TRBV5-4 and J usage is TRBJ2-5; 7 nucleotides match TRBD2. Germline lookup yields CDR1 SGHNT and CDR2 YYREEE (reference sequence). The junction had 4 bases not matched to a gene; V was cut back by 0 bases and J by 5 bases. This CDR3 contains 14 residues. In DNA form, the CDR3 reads TGTGCCAGCAGCTTGGACGGGGGGAGGGAGACCCAGTACTTC. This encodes CASSLDGGRETQYF.

The CDR3 protein is CASSQSPGGVREQYF. CDR3 nucleotides: TGCGCCAGCAGTCAATCACCGGGGGGAGTTCGCGAGCAGTACTTC. V usage is TRBV23-1 and J usage is TRBJ2-7, with TRBD2 identical over 7 bases. TRBV23-1 is an open reading frame whose function is uncertain. The CDR3 is made up of 15 amino acids. J was trimmed by 6 bases and V by 0 bases; bases with no gene match: 8.

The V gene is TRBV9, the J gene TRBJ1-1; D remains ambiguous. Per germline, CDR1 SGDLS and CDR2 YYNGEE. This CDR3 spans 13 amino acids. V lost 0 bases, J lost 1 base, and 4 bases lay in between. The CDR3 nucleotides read TGTGCCAGCAGCGTAGCACAGAACACTGAAGCTTTCTTT. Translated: CASSVAQNTEAFF.

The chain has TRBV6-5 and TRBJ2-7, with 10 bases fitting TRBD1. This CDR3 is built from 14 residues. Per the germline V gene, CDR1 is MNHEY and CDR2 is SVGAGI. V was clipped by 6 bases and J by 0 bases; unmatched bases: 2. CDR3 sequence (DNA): TGTGCCAGCAGGCGGGACAGGGGCTCCTACGAGCAGTACTTC. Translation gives CASRRDRGSYEQYF.

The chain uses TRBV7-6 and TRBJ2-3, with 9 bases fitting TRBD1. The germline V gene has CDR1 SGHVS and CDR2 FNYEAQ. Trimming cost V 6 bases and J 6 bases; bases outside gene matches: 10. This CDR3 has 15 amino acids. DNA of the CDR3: TGTGCCAGCAGTCAGACCGGGACAGGGACGGATACGCAGTATTTT. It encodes CASSQTGTGTDTQYF.

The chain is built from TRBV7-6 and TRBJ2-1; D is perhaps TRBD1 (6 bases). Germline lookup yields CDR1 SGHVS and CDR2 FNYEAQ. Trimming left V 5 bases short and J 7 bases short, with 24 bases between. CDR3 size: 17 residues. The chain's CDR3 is CASSHPKTGPERNEQFF. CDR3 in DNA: TGTGCCAGCAGCCACCCTAAGACAGGTCCAGAACGGAATGAGCAGTTCTTC.

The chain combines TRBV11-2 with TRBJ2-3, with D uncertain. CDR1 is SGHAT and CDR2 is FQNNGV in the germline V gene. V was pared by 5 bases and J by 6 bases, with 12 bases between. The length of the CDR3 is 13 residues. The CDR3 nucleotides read TGTGCCAGCAGCGTTGTAAGAGAGGATACGCAGTATTTT. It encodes CASSVVREDTQYF.

The CDR3 loop reads CASSLSGLNFLGSTF. The CDR3 coding sequence is TGTGCCAGCAGCTTATCGGGATTAAATTTTTTAGGGAGCACCTTC. This rearrangement joins TRBV13 to TRBJ1-2; D remains unclear. The CDR3 is 15 amino acids. Germline CDR1 reads PRHDT; CDR2 reads FYEKMQ (reference sequence). V lost 2 bases and J lost 13, with 23 bases in between.

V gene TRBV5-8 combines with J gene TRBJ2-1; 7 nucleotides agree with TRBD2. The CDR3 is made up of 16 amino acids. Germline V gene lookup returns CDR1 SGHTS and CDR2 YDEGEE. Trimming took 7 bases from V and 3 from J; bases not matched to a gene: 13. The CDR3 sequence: CASRAGDWGGYNEQFF. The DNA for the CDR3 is TGTGCCAGCCGTGCGGGGGACTGGGGCGGCTACAATGAGCAGTTCTTC. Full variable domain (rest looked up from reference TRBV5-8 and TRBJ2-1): EAGVTQSPTHLIKTRGQQATLRCSPISGHTSVYWYQQALGLGLQFLLWYDEGEERNRGNFPPRFSGRQFPNYSSELNVNALELEDSALYLCASRAGDWGGYNEQFFGPGTRLTVL.

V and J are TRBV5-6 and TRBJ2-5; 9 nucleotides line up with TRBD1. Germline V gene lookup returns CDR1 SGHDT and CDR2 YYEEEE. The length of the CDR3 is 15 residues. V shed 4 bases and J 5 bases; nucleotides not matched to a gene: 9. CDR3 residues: CASSPDRGRGETQYF. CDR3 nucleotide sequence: TGTGCCAGCAGCCCGGACAGGGGCCGGGGGGAGACCCAGTACTTC.

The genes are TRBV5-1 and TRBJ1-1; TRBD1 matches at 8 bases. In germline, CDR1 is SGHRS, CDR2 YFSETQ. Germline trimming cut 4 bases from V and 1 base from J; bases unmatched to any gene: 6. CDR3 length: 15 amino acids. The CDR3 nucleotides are TGCGCCAGCAGCCGAACGACAGGGGAGAACACTGAAGCTTTCTTT. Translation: CASSRTTGENTEAFF.

CDR3 residues: CASSWDRTSEKLFF. CDR3 nucleotides: TGTGCCAGCAGCTGGGACAGAACCTCCGAAAAACTGTTTTTT. The chain uses TRBV5-6 and TRBJ1-4, with TRBD1 identical over 7 bases. Looked up from germline, CDR1 is SGHDT and CDR2 is YYEEEE. This CDR3 region has 14 residues. The V segment lost 3 bases and the J segment 8 bases; nucleotides outside the gene matches: 7.

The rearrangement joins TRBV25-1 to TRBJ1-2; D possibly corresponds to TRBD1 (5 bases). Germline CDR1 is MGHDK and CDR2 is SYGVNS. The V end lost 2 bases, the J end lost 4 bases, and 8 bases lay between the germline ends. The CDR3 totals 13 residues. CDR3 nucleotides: TGTGCCAGCAGTGAAAGGGGCACCTATGGCTACACCTTC. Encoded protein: CASSERGTYGYTF.

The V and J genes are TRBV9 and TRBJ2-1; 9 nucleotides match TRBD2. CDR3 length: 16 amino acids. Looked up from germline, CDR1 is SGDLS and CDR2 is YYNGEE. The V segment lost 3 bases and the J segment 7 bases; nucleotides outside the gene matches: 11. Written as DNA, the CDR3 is TGTGCCAGCAGCGACCGGGTAGCGGGAGTTCCGAATGAGCAGTTCTTC. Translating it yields CASSDRVAGVPNEQFF.

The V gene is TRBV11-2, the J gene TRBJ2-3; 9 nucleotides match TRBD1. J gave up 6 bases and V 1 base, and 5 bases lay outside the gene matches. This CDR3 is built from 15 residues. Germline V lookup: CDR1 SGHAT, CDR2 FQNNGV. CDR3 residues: CASSLGQGGRDTQYF. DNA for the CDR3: TGTGCCAGCAGCTTAGGACAGGGGGGCCGGGATACGCAGTATTTT.

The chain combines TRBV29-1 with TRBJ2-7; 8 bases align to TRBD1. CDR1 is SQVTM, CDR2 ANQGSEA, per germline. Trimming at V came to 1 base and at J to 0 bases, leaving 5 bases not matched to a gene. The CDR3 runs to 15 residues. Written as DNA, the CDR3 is TGCAGCGTTGAAGGTATCGGGACAGGCTCCTACGAGCAGTACTTC. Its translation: CSVEGIGTGSYEQYF.

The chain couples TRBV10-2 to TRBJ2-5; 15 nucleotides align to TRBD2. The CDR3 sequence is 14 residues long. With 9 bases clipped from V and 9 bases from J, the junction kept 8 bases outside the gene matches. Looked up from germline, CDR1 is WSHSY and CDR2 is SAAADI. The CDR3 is CASRGLAGGGAQYF. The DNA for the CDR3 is TGCGCCAGTCGGGGACTAGCGGGGGGCGGCGCCCAGTACTTC.

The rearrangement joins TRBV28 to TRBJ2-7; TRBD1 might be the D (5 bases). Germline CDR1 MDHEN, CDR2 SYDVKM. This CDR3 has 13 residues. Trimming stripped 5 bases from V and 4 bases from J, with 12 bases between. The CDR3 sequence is CASSKTAPYEQYF. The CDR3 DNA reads TGTGCCAGCAGTAAGACAGCCCCATACGAGCAGTACTTC.

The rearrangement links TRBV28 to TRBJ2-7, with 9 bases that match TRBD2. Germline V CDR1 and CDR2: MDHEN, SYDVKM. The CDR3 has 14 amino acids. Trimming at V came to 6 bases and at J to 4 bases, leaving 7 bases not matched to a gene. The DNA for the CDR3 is TGTGCCAGCAGGGCCGGGACTAGCCCTTACGAGCAGTACTTC. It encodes CASRAGTSPYEQYF.

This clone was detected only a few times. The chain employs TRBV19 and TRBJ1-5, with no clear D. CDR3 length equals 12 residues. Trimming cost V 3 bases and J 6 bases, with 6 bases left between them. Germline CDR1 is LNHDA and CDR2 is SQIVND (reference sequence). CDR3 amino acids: CASSIWSQPQHF. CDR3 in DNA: TGTGCCAGTAGTATTTGGAGTCAGCCCCAGCATTTT.

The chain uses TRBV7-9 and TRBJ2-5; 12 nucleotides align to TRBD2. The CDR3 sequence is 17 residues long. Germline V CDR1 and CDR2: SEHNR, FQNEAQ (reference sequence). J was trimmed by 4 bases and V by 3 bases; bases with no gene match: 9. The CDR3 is CASSFGTSGPNIETQYF. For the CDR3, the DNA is TGTGCCAGCAGCTTTGGGACTAGCGGGCCTAATATAGAGACCCAGTACTTC.

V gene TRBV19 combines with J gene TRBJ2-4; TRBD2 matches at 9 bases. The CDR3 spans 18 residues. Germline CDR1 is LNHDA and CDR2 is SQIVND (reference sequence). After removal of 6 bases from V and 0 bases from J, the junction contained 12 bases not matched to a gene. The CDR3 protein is CASRDGSGRSIAKNIQYF. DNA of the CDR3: TGTGCCAGTAGGGATGGAAGCGGGAGGTCTATAGCCAAAAACATTCAGTACTTC. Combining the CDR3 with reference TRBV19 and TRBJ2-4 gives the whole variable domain DGGITQSPKYLFRKEGQNVTLSCEQNLNHDAMYWYRQDPGQGLRLIYYSQIVNDFQKGDIAEGYSVSREKKESFPLTVTSAQKNPTAFYLCASRDGSGRSIAKNIQYFGAGTRLSVL.

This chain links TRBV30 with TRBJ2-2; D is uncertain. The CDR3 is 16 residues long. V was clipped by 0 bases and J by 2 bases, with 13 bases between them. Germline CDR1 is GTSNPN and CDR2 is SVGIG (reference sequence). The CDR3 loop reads CAWSVPWAVNTGELFF. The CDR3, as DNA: TGTGCCTGGAGTGTACCGTGGGCCGTAAACACCGGGGAGCTGTTTTTT.